This T cell receptor (beta chain) stems from a study of neurological immune-mediated disorders. 5'RACE with 10-nucleotide random UMIs generated the cDNA. Each CDR3 protein is one row after TCRdb ran MiXCR on the 5' RACE reads. The sample has approximately 20,000 distinct CDR3 sequences, roughly 7.5% seen once. This clonotype has a count of ten or more. Its antigen is currently unknown. For sorted libraries, the input was roughly 1 million CD4+ or CD8+ T cells. This CDR3 is built from 21 residues. The V and J ends lost 5 bases and 5 bases, in that order; junction bases with no gene match: 19. Per the germline V gene, CDR1 is SGHAT and CDR2 is FQNNGV. Findings and limits, study-wide: There were no CDR3 amino acid sequences shared by expanded clones across subjects, a result suggesting private repertoires in all groups. The most TCR clonal expansion was seen in HTLV-1-associated myelopathy, whereas the least was seen in multiple sclerosis, below the level in healthy controls.

The V call is TRBV11-2, the J call TRBJ2-1, with 15 bases lining up with TRBD2. Sequences were obtained from CD8+ T cells from blood. The clonotype was recovered from a woman in her 30s with HTLV-1-associated myelopathy (HAM/TSP). The CDR3 loop reads CASSGYSGTSGGLFQHNEQFF. In nucleotides, the CDR3 is TGTGCCAGCAGCGGCTACTCCGGGACTAGCGGGGGGCTTTTCCAACACAATGAGCAGTTCTTC.